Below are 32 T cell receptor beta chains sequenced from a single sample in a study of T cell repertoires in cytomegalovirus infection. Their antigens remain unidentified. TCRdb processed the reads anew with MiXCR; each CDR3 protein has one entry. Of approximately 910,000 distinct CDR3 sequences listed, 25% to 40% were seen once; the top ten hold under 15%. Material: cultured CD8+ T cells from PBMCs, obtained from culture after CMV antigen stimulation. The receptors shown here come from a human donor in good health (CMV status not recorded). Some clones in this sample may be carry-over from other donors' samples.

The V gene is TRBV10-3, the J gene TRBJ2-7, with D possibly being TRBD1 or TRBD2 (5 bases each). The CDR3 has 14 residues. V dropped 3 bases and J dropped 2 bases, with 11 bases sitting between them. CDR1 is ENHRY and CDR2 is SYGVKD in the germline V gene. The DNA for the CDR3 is TGTGCCATCAGTGACGCGACGGGGCCCTACGAGCAGTACTTC. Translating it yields CAISDATGPYEQYF.

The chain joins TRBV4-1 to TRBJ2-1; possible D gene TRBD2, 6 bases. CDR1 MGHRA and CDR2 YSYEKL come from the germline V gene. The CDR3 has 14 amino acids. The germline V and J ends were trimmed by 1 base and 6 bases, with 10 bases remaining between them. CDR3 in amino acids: CASSQVGGVNEQFF. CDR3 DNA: TGCGCCAGCAGCCAAGTTGGAGGGGTCAATGAGCAGTTCTTC.

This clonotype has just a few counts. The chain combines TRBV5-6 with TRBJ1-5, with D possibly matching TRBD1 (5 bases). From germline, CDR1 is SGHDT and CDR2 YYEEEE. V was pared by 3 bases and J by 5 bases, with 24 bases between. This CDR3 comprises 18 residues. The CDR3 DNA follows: TGTGCCAGCAGCTCTCGGGTCCTCCGCGAAGGGACCGATCAGCCCCAGCATTTT. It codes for CASSSRVLREGTDQPQHF.

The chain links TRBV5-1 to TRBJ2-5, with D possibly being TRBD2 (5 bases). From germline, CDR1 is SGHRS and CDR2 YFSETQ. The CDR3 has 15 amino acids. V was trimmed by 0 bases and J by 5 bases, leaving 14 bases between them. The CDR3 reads CASSLESGKQETQYF. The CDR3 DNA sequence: TGCGCCAGCAGCTTGGAGAGCGGAAAGCAGGAGACCCAGTACTTC.

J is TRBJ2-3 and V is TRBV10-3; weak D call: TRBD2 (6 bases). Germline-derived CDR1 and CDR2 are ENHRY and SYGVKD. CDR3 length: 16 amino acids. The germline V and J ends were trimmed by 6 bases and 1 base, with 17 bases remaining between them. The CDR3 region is CAIRVRDSLGTDTQYF. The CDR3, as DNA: TGTGCCATCAGGGTCCGGGACTCCCTCGGCACAGATACGCAGTATTTT.

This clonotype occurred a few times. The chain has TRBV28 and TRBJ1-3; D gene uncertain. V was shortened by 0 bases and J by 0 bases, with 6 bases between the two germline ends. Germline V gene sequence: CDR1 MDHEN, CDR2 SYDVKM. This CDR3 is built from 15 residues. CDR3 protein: CASSLWRSSGNTIYF. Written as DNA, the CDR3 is TGTGCCAGCAGTTTATGGCGGTCCTCTGGAAACACCATATATTTT.

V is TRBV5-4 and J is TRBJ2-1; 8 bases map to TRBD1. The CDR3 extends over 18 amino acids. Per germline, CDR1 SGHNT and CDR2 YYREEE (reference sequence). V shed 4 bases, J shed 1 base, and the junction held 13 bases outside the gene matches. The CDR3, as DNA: TGTGCCAGCAGCCCACCCCACGGACAGGGAAATTCCTACAATGAGCAGTTCTTC. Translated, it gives CASSPPHGQGNSYNEQFF.

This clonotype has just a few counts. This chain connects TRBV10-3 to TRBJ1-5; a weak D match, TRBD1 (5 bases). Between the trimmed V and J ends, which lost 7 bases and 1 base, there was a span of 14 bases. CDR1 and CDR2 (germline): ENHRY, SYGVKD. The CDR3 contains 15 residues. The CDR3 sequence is CAINRGDGSNQPQHF. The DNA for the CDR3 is TGTGCCATCAATCGGGGGGATGGAAGCAATCAGCCCCAGCATTTT.

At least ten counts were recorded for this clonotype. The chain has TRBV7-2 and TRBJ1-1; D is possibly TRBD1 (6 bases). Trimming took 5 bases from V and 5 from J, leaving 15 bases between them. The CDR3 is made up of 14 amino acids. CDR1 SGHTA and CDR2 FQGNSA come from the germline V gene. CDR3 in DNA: TGTGCCAGCAGCACCGAAGGGGGGGAAACTGAAGCTTTCTTT. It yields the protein CASSTEGGETEAFF.

Here the CDR3 reads CASSPPGTGEGYTF. The CDR3 coding sequence is TGTGCCAGCAGTCCCCCGGGGACAGGGGAGGGCTACACCTTC. The chain couples TRBV12-3 or TRBV12-4 to TRBJ1-2; 10 bases are a match to TRBD1. There are 14 residues in the CDR3. V was clipped by 5 bases and J by 8 bases; unmatched bases: 8.

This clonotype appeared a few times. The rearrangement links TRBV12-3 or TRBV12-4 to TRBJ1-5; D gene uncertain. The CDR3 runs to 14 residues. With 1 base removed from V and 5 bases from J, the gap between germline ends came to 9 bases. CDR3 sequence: CASSLGRRDQPQHF. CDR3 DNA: TGTGCCAGCAGTTTAGGGAGACGGGATCAGCCCCAGCATTTT.

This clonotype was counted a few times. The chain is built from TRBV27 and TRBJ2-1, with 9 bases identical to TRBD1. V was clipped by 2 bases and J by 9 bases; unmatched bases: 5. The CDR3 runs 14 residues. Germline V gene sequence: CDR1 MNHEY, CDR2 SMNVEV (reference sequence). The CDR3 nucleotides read TGTGCCAGCAGTTTAAGACAGGGGGGGGGTGAGCAGTTCTTC. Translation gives CASSLRQGGGEQFF.

The CDR3 DNA reads TGTGCCAGTAGTATAGGGATAGAGAGGACCCAGTACTTC. This translates into CASSIGIERTQYF. V gene TRBV19 combines with J gene TRBJ2-5; D is uncertain. V was cut by 1 base and J by 7 bases, with 10 bases left in between. The CDR3 has 13 residues. In germline, CDR1 is LNHDA, CDR2 SQIVND (reference sequence).

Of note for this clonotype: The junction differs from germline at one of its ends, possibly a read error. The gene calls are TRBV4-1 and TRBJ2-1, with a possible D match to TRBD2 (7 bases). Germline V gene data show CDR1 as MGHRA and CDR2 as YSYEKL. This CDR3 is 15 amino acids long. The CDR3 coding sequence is TGTGCCAGCAGCCAAGAAGGGGGGGGCCGGTATGAGCAGTTCTTC. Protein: CASSQEGGGRYEQFF.

The CDR3 here is CASSGGKTGTYGYTF. In DNA, the CDR3 is TGTGCCAGCTCAGGGGGAAAGACGGGGACCTATGGCTACACCTTC. J is TRBJ1-2 and V is TRBV13; 7 nucleotides agree with TRBD1. The CDR3 loop spans 15 amino acids. Losses at the gene ends were 8 bases for V and 4 bases for J; bases not matched to a gene: 13. Germline V gene sequence: CDR1 PRHDT, CDR2 FYEKMQ (reference sequence).

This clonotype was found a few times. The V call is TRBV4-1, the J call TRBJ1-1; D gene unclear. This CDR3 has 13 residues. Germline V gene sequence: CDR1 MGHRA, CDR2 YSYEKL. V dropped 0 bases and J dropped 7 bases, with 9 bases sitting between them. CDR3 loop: CASSQEAKVEAFF. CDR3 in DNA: TGCGCCAGCAGCCAAGAAGCGAAGGTTGAAGCTTTCTTT.

CDR3 nucleotide sequence: TGTGCCAGCAGCTTACTGGGTTTGGCCTACGAGCAGTACTTC. The encoded protein is CASSLLGLAYEQYF. V gene TRBV7-2 combines with J gene TRBJ2-7; D is undetermined. This CDR3 is 14 amino acids long. Trimming shortened V by 2 bases and J by 2 bases, and 10 bases separated the two germline ends. Germline V gene data show CDR1 as SGHTA and CDR2 as FQGNSA.

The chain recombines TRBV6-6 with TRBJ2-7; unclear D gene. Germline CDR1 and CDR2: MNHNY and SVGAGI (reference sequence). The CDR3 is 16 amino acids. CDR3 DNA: TGTGCCACCAGTTACTCCCCCCGATCCCCTGAGTACGAGCAGTACGTC. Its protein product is CATSYSPRSPEYEQYV.

DNA of the CDR3: TGCGCCAGCAGCCAAGATTGGGGGGCCCTTCACAATGAGCAGTTCTTC. It translates to CASSQDWGALHNEQFF. The chain recombines TRBV4-3 with TRBJ2-1, with D perhaps assigned TRBD1 or TRBD2 (6 bases each). Germline V lookup: CDR1 LGHNA, CDR2 YSLEER. V was cut by 0 bases and J by 5 bases, with 14 bases left in between. This CDR3 is 16 amino acids long.

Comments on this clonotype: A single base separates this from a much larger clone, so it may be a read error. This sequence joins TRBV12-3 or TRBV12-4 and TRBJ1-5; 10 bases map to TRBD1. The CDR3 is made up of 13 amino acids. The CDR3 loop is CVSSPTGGQPQHF. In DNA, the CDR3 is TGTGTCAGCAGTCCGACAGGGGGCCAGCCCCAGCATTTT.

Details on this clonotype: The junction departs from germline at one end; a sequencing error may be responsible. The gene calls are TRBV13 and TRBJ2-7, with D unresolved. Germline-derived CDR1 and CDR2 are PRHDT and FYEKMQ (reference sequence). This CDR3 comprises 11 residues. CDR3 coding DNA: TGTGTCAGCAGCCTGGACTACGAGCAGTACTTC. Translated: CVSSLDYEQYF.

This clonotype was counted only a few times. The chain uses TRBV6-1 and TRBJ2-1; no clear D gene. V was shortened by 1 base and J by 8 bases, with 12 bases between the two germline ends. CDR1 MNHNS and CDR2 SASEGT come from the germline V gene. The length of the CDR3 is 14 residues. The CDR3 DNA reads TGTGCCAGCAGTGAAGACCCATATGGGGATGAGCAGTTCTTC. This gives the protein CASSEDPYGDEQFF.

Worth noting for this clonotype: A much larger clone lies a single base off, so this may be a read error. CDR3 sequence reads: CASRLSGGPYNEQFF. Written as DNA, the CDR3 is TGTGCCAGCAGGTTAAGCGGGGGGCCTTACAATGAGCAGTTCTTC. The genes are TRBV12-3 or TRBV12-4 and TRBJ2-1; 9 bases line up with TRBD2. The CDR3 covers 15 residues. The trim removed 6 bases at V and 4 bases at J, leaving 7 bases unmatched.

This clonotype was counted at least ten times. For the CDR3, the DNA is TGTGCCAGCAGCTTCAAGACAGGGGGCTTTTACAATGAGCAGTTCTTC. The encoded protein is CASSFKTGGFYNEQFF. The chain has TRBV7-6 and TRBJ2-1, with 10 bases that match TRBD1. CDR1 SGHVS and CDR2 FNYEAQ come from the germline V gene. The CDR3 covers 16 residues. V lost 3 bases and J lost 4; bases outside the gene matches: 6.

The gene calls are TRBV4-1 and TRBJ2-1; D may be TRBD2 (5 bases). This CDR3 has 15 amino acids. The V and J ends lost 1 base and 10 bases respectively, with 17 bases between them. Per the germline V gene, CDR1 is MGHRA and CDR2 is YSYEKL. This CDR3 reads CASSQASRELDEQFF. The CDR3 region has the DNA TGCGCCAGCAGCCAAGCGTCGAGGGAATTGGACGAGCAGTTCTTC.

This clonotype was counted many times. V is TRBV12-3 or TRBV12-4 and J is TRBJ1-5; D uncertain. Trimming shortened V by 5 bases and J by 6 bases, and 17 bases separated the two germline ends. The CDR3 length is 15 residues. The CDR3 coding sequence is TGTGCCAGCAGTCCCACGGGTGCTCCGGGTCAGCCCCAGCATTTT. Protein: CASSPTGAPGQPQHF.

The DNA for the CDR3 is TGTGCCAGCAGTTACTCAGGACAGGCTGTTGGCTACACCTTC. Protein: CASSYSGQAVGYTF. The chain recombines TRBV6-5 with TRBJ1-2, with TRBD1 matching over 7 bases. Trimming removed 0 bases from V and 7 bases from J; junction bases left unmatched: 5. The CDR3 length is 14 residues. Per the germline V gene, CDR1 is MNHEY and CDR2 is SVGAGI.

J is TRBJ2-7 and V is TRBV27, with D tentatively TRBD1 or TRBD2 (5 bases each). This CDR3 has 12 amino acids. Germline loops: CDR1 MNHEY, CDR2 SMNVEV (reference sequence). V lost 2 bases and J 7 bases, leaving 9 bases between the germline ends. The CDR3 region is CASSLGGEEQYF. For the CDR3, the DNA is TGTGCCAGCAGTTTAGGGGGTGAAGAGCAGTACTTC.

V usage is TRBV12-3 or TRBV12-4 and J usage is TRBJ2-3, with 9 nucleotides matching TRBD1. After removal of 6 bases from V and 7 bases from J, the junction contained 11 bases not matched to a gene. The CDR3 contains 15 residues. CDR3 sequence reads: CASSWGTGPSNTQYF. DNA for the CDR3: TGTGCCAGCAGCTGGGGGACAGGGCCTTCGAATACGCAGTATTTT.

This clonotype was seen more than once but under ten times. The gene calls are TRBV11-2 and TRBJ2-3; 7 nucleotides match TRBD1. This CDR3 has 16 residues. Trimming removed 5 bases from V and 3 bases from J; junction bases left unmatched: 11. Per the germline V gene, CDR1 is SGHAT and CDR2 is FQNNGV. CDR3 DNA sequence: TGTGCCAGCAGCACATGGGACAGTCTAAAAACAGATACGCAGTATTTT. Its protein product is CASSTWDSLKTDTQYF.

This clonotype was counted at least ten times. The CDR3 nucleotides read TGTGCTAGTGGTTTGGTATTGCGGGGGAGAATAGCAACTAATGAAAAACTGTTTTTT. Amino acids: CASGLVLRGRIATNEKLFF. The chain carries TRBV12-5 and TRBJ1-4; weak D call: TRBD1 (5 bases). The V gene lost 0 bases and the J gene lost 0 bases, with 17 bases spanning the gap. The CDR3 loop spans 19 amino acids. The germline V gene has CDR1 LGHNT and CDR2 FRNRAP.

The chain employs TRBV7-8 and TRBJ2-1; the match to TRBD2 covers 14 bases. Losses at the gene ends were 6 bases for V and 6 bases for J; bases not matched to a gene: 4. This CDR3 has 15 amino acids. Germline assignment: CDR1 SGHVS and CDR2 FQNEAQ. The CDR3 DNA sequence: TGTGCCAGCAGGGTCGGGACTAGCGGGGGCAATGAGCAGTTCTTC. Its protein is CASRVGTSGGNEQFF.